This T cell receptor (beta chain) was observed in a study of blood T cell repertoires in COVID-19. Study information: The study drew acute and convalescent COVID-19 samples from the United States, Italy and Spain. Sample material is recorded as cDNA or gDNA derived from T cells, B-cell-depleted T cells, or PBMCs.

Sequencing was performed with immunoSEQ multiplex PCR; in TCRdb, only in-frame clones are kept and a portion is missing. The table includes 99,000 or so clones, around 81% detected once. Sequencing was done on a sample of peripheral blood. The TCR originated in a woman between 65 and 79 years old with acute or convalescent COVID-19.

The CDR3 loop reads CASSQRSTQGANEAFF. The CDR3 DNA is TGCGCCAGCAGCCAACGGAGTACACAGGGGGCGAATGAAGCTTTCTTT. This chain links TRBV4-1 with TRBJ1-1; 9 bases line up with TRBD1. V lost 2 bases, J lost 7 bases, and 11 bases stayed unmatched. CDR3 length equals 16 residues. Germline CDR1 is MGHRA and CDR2 is YSYEKL.